The clone carrying this T cell receptor (beta chain) appeared a few times. Its specificity is unknown. 5'RACE template switching produced TCR cDNA carrying a universal primer site and UMIs. TCRdb recomputed calls from the 5' RACE reads with MiXCR, one row per CDR3 protein. The sample has 300,000 to 350,000 distinct CDR3 sequences, under 5% seen once; the top ten hold 24%. Trimming at V came to 5 bases and at J to 5 bases, leaving 9 bases not matched to a gene. This CDR3 contains 16 residues. Looked up from germline, CDR1 is KGHSH and CDR2 is LQKENI. This specimen comes from a study of T cells after yellow fever vaccination. The study, taken as a whole, reports: At around 95% for CD4 and approximately 88% for CD8, most primary-vaccination clones showed up again after the booster.

The sequenced sample was PBMCs, obtained 5 days after the yellow fever booster vaccination. This receptor was taken from a man aged 18 to 30 who received the YFV17D yellow fever vaccine. V usage is TRBV18 and J usage is TRBJ2-2, with 9 bases matching TRBD1. The CDR3: CASSYTGTGMTGELFF. CDR3 nucleotides: TGTGCCAGCTCATACACCGGGACAGGGATGACCGGGGAGCTGTTTTTT.